These 19 T cell receptor beta chains were all obtained from the same sample, sequenced in a study of cytomegalovirus exposure and HLA in healthy donors. Sequencing was performed with immunoSEQ multiplex PCR; in TCRdb, only in-frame clones are kept and a portion is missing. The table shows around 100,000 clones, with 85% to 95% occurring only once. What was sequenced was PBMCs. These receptors were obtained from a young woman in good health and CMV-seronegative.

V gene TRBV5-4 combines with J gene TRBJ1-2; D is possibly TRBD1 (5 bases). This CDR3 contains 13 residues. Germline values: CDR1 SGHNT, CDR2 YYREEE (reference sequence). V was cut by 4 bases and J by 5 bases, with 12 bases left in between. DNA for the CDR3: TGTGCCAGCAGCCCGACAGAGACGTATGGCTACACCTTC. Protein product: CASSPTETYGYTF.

This sequence joins TRBV10-3 and TRBJ2-7; TRBD2 matches 7 bases. CDR3 length: 14 residues. CDR1 and CDR2 (germline): ENHRY, SYGVKD. The ends lost 7 bases at V and 0 bases at J; junction bases unmatched: 6. In DNA form, the CDR3 reads TGTGCCATCACGGCTAGCGGTAGCTCCTACGAGCAGTACTTC. Its translation is CAITASGSSYEQYF.

This rearrangement joins TRBV19 to TRBJ2-5, with a tentative D call TRBD1 (5 bases). V lost 8 bases, J lost 5 bases, and 15 bases lay in between. The CDR3 contains 13 residues. Germline CDR1 reads LNHDA; CDR2 reads SQIVND (reference sequence). The CDR3 region is CASLRAPGETQYF. For the CDR3, the DNA is TGTGCCAGTCTCAGGGCCCCCGGGGAGACCCAGTACTTC.

A note on this clone: The germline gene is not matched at one end of the junction; a read error may be the cause. The rearrangement links TRBV20-1 to TRBJ2-7; tentative D call: TRBD2 (5 bases). The CDR3 extends over 11 amino acids. Germline V gene sequence: CDR1 DFQATT, CDR2 SNEGSKA (reference sequence). CDR3 amino acids: CSARENYEQYF. In nucleotides, the CDR3 is TGCAGCGCTAGGGAGAACTACGAGCAGTACTTC.

V is TRBV7-6 and J is TRBJ2-7; TRBD2 agrees at 12 bases. Looked up from germline, CDR1 is SGHVS and CDR2 is FNYEAQ. The CDR3 sequence is 16 residues long. Trimming removed 5 bases from V and 4 bases from J; junction bases left unmatched: 9. Here the CDR3 DNA reads TGTGCCAGCAGCCATGAAGCTAGCGGGGGGGCGTACGAGCAGTACTTC. It encodes CASSHEASGGAYEQYF.

The CDR3 is CASSLGTRGLFF. CDR3 sequence (DNA): TGTGCCAGCAGCTTGGGGACACGGGGGTTGTTTTTT. The V and J genes are TRBV5-6 and TRBJ1-4; tentative D call: TRBD1 (5 bases). Germline V lookup: CDR1 SGHDT, CDR2 YYEEEE. This CDR3 is 12 amino acids long. Trimming cost V 0 bases and J 15 bases, with 12 bases left between them.

The V gene is TRBV5-1, the J gene TRBJ2-7; 7 positions agree with TRBD1. Germline assignment: CDR1 SGHRS and CDR2 YFSETQ. The CDR3 is 14 residues long. The junction had 3 bases not matched to a gene; V was cut back by 0 bases and J by 3 bases. The CDR3, as DNA: TGCGCCAGCAGCTTGGAGACAGGGAACTACGAGCAGTACTTC. Residues: CASSLETGNYEQYF.

The V and J genes are TRBV9 and TRBJ1-1; D gene ambiguous. The CDR3 loop spans 14 amino acids. In germline, CDR1 is SGDLS, CDR2 YYNGEE. V was trimmed by 4 bases and J by 4 bases, leaving 14 bases between them. The CDR3 bases are TGTGCCAGCAGCCTCCACGATCAGGCCACTGAAGCTTTCTTT. It yields the protein CASSLHDQATEAFF.

The V and J genes are TRBV18 and TRBJ1-1, with D possibly matching TRBD1 (6 bases). The CDR3 contains 15 residues. Per the germline V gene, CDR1 is KGHSH and CDR2 is LQKENI. The V and J ends lost 3 bases and 1 base respectively, with 12 bases between them. The CDR3 DNA reads as TGTGCCAGCTCACCGAGACAGGTAGAGAACACTGAAGCTTTCTTT. Its translation is CASSPRQVENTEAFF.

V is TRBV18 and J is TRBJ2-7; possibly TRBD2 for D (6 bases). CDR1 is KGHSH, CDR2 LQKENI, per germline. Trimming took off 3 bases at V and 6 bases at J, with 15 bases between the two ends. This CDR3 is 14 amino acids long. The CDR3 DNA reads TGTGCCAGCTCACCGGGACTTAGTAATTCCGAGCAGTACTTC. It encodes CASSPGLSNSEQYF.

This clone was counted once. The V gene is TRBV4-3, the J gene TRBJ1-2; a possible D gene is TRBD1 (6 bases). V was pared by 1 base and J by 6 bases, with 15 bases between. Germline values: CDR1 LGHNA, CDR2 YSLEER. The CDR3 has 15 amino acids. CDR3 region: CASSQVVAGANGYTF. CDR3 DNA sequence: TGCGCCAGCAGCCAAGTAGTGGCGGGGGCGAATGGCTACACCTTC.

CDR3 region: CASSSVAGGYNEQFF. As DNA, the CDR3 is TGCGCCAGCAGCTCAGTAGCGGGAGGTTACAATGAGCAGTTCTTC. The chain combines TRBV5-1 with TRBJ2-1, with 10 bases fitting TRBD2. The CDR3 length is 15 residues. Trimming cost V 3 bases and J 4 bases; bases outside gene matches: 4. Germline V CDR1 and CDR2: SGHRS, YFSETQ.

The chain combines TRBV7-2 with TRBJ2-1; 13 bases are shared with TRBD2. This CDR3 is 15 amino acids long. With 5 bases clipped from V and 7 bases from J, the junction kept 5 bases outside the gene matches. Germline assignment: CDR1 SGHTA and CDR2 FQGNSA. The CDR3 spells CASSPRTSGGNEQFF. Here the CDR3 DNA reads TGTGCCAGCAGCCCGCGGACTAGCGGGGGTAATGAGCAGTTCTTC.

This clone showed up just once. The J gene is TRBJ1-4, the V gene TRBV29-1, with TRBD1 as a possible D gene (6 bases). This CDR3 is 15 amino acids long. Germline V gene sequence: CDR1 SQVTM, CDR2 ANQGSEA. Trimming took off 8 bases at V and 8 bases at J, with 24 bases between the two ends. The CDR3, as DNA: TGCAGCCCCCGACAGGTGCCCAGGCCGTGCGAAAAACTGTTTTTT. Amino acid sequence: CSPRQVPRPCEKLFF.

A single count supports this clone. V is TRBV7-9 and J is TRBJ2-2, with 9 bases matching TRBD1. From germline, CDR1 is SEHNR and CDR2 FQNEAQ (reference sequence). The CDR3 spans 15 residues. V lost 6 bases and J lost 5; bases outside the gene matches: 7. As DNA, the CDR3 is TGTGCCAGCAGATCAACAGGGGGCAGGACCGGGGAGCTGTTTTTT. Its translation: CASRSTGGRTGELFF.

The chain carries TRBV5-1 and TRBJ1-1, with 9 bases fitting TRBD1. Germline CDR1 SGHRS, CDR2 YFSETQ. The CDR3 loop spans 16 amino acids. V shed 3 bases, J shed 3 bases, and the junction held 9 bases outside the gene matches. The CDR3 DNA follows: TGCGCCAGCAGCTCAGTGGGGGACAGGGTAGACACTGAAGCTTTCTTT. Its translation: CASSSVGDRVDTEAFF.

V and J are TRBV10-3 and TRBJ2-6; 10 nucleotides match TRBD2. V was pared by 0 bases and J by 2 bases, with 7 bases of the junction left unmatched. The CDR3 has 19 amino acids. The germline CDR1 and CDR2 sequences are ENHRY and SYGVKD. The CDR3 sequence is CAISESLAGGWAGANVLTF. DNA of the CDR3: TGTGCCATCAGTGAGTCTTTAGCGGGAGGCTGGGCTGGGGCCAACGTCCTGACTTTC.

The chain uses TRBV2 and TRBJ2-5, with D perhaps matching TRBD1 (5 bases). Trimming cost V 10 bases and J 1 base, with 13 bases left between them. Germline V gene data show CDR1 as SNHLY and CDR2 as FYNNEI. The CDR3 is made up of 13 amino acids. CDR3 nucleotide sequence: TGTGCCATCTCAGGGTCTAGCCAAGAGACCCAGTACTTC. It encodes CAISGSSQETQYF.

The rearrangement links TRBV6-5 to TRBJ2-1; D uncertain. Trimming removed 2 bases at V and 3 bases at J, with 5 bases between. The germline V gene has CDR1 MNHEY and CDR2 SVGAGI. The CDR3 has 13 residues. CDR3: CASSYRGYNEQFF. The CDR3 coding sequence is TGTGCCAGCAGTTACCGCGGCTACAATGAGCAGTTCTTC.